This T cell receptor (beta chain) was profiled in a study of T cell responses to AZD1222 COVID-19 vaccine. Points from the study as a whole: There were vaccine-associated CD4 TCRs across spike, dominant at 160-218 and 743-854.

Here immunoSEQ multiplex PCR was the method, and the copy in TCRdb shows in-frame clones only, minus some. The data hold 150,000 to 200,000 clones, with more than 80% observed a single time. Germline CDR1 is LGHDT and CDR2 is YNNKEL (reference sequence). The V end lost 4 bases, the J end lost 3 bases, and 12 bases lay between the germline ends. CDR3 length equals 15 residues. As concerns this clone: No antigen is known for it.

The starting material was peripheral blood, obtained 28 days after the second dose of the MenACWY control vaccine. The chain has TRBV3-1 (or the pseudogene TRBV3-2) and TRBJ2-2, with D perhaps TRBD2 (5 bases). The sequence was collected from an adult who received the MenACWY meningococcal vaccine as a control. CDR3 residues: CASSPWETHTGELFF. The CDR3, as DNA: TGTGCCAGCAGCCCCTGGGAGACTCACACCGGGGAGCTGTTTTTT.